This TCR beta chain was profiled in a study of control samples from healthy donors and cancer patients. V shed 5 bases and J shed 2 bases, with 14 bases lying between them. The CDR3 covers 15 residues. Looked up from germline, CDR1 is LNHDA and CDR2 is SQIVND (reference sequence). Clones were sequenced by immunoSEQ multiplex PCR, and TCRdb holds only the in-frame ones, with some missing. Found here are approximately 71,000 clones, under 90% of them singletons; the top ten hold around 20%. Material for sequencing was PBMCs. This clonotype was obtained from a man aged 55 to 70 with lung cancer. The rearrangement links TRBV19 to TRBJ2-3, with D perhaps TRBD1 (8 bases). CDR3 in DNA: TGTGCCAGTAGTGGCGGGGGACAGGTCACAGATACGCAGTATTTT. Encoded protein: CASSGGGQVTDTQYF.